The 29 T cell receptor beta chains listed next were all sequenced from one sample in a study of response to subunit inactivated influenza vaccine. Each CDR3 protein is one row after TCRdb ran MiXCR on the RT-PCR reads. The sample yields roughly 550,000 distinct CDR3 sequences, approximately 24% seen once. The same sample was also studied in work on T cells expressing NK-cell markers. As that study records: 5'RACE template switching with UMIs produced the TCR beta cDNA.

The specimen comprised CD4+ T cells sorted from PBMCs, sampled 11 to 12 days after vaccination. Source of these receptors: a man aged 50-60 years who received an inactivated influenza vaccine.

The chain joins TRBV19 to TRBJ2-7; 10 positions agree with TRBD1. Germline V gene lookup returns CDR1 LNHDA and CDR2 SQIVND (reference sequence). The V and J ends lost 6 bases and 5 bases, in that order; junction bases with no gene match: 10. This CDR3 region has 15 residues. The CDR3 loop reads CASSETGTGVDEQYF. The CDR3 DNA follows: TGTGCCAGTAGCGAAACCGGGACAGGGGTCGACGAGCAGTACTTC.

This clonotype was recorded a few times. This chain connects TRBV25-1 to TRBJ1-4, with a tentative D call TRBD1 (6 bases). Germline CDR1 reads MGHDK; CDR2 reads SYGVNS. The CDR3 consists of 15 residues. V dropped 0 bases and J dropped 4 bases, with 9 bases sitting between them. The CDR3 loop reads CASSEYLQGNEKLFF. The CDR3 DNA is TGTGCCAGCAGTGAATATCTACAGGGTAATGAAAAACTGTTTTTT.

V and J are TRBV12-3 or TRBV12-4 and TRBJ2-7; 7 positions match TRBD1. Trimming at V came to 3 bases and at J to 1 base, leaving 6 bases not matched to a gene. CDR3 length: 15 amino acids. Written as DNA, the CDR3 is TGTGCCAGCAGTTTTCGGGCAGGGGGATCCTACGAGCAGTACTTC. Residues: CASSFRAGGSYEQYF.

The CDR3 here is CASKEGGLETQYF. Here the CDR3 DNA reads TGCGCCAGCAAGGAAGGGGGCCTAGAGACCCAGTACTTC. The J gene is TRBJ2-5, the V gene TRBV5-1; 7 nucleotides align to TRBD1. The CDR3 totals 13 residues. V lost 6 bases and J lost 4; bases outside the gene matches: 6. Germline CDR1 and CDR2: SGHRS and YFSETQ.

This clonotype was seen only a few times. This chain joins TRBV5-1 and TRBJ2-1; 9 bases match TRBD2. CDR3 size: 14 residues. Germline trimming cut 6 bases from V and 5 bases from J; bases unmatched to any gene: 6. In germline, CDR1 is SGHRS, CDR2 YFSETQ. CDR3 amino acids: CASTVSGGNNEQFF. The CDR3 nucleotides are TGCGCCAGCACGGTCAGCGGGGGGAACAATGAGCAGTTCTTC.

V usage is TRBV18 and J usage is TRBJ2-3; 10 nucleotides align to TRBD2. The CDR3 extends over 14 amino acids. The J segment lost 9 bases and the V segment lost 10 bases, leaving 13 bases of the junction unmatched. Germline-derived CDR1 and CDR2 are KGHSH and LQKENI. The CDR3: CATQRAGGSKTQYF. The CDR3 region has the DNA TGTGCCACGCAAAGAGCGGGAGGGTCTAAAACGCAGTATTTT.

This chain links TRBV29-1 with TRBJ2-2; D is perhaps TRBD1 (5 bases). CDR1 is SQVTM and CDR2 is ANQGSEA in the germline V gene. Trimming took off 5 bases at V and 9 bases at J, with 16 bases between the two ends. This CDR3 has 13 amino acids. CDR3 sequence (DNA): TGCAGCGTTTTGTGGACGGACAACTGGGAGCTGTTTTTT. This sequence encodes CSVLWTDNWELFF.

This clonotype turned up a few times. V usage is TRBV12-3 or TRBV12-4 and J usage is TRBJ2-1; TRBD1 might be the D (5 bases). V lost 6 bases and J 3 bases, leaving 9 bases between the germline ends. There are 13 residues in the CDR3. The CDR3 reads CASSKDSYNEQFF. CDR3 coding DNA: TGTGCCAGCAGCAAAGACAGCTACAATGAGCAGTTCTTC.

The gene calls are TRBV11-2 and TRBJ2-5; D gene unclear. V dropped 1 base and J dropped 0 bases, with 6 bases sitting between them. CDR1 and CDR2 (germline): SGHAT, FQNNGV. The CDR3 spans 14 residues. CDR3 sequence (DNA): TGTGCCAGCAGCTTAGGAGTAGACCAAGAGACCCAGTACTTC. Its translation is CASSLGVDQETQYF.

V is TRBV12-3 or TRBV12-4 and J is TRBJ1-1; weak D call: TRBD1 (5 bases). The CDR3 extends over 15 amino acids. V lost 5 bases and J 1 base, leaving 14 bases between the germline ends. The chain's CDR3 is CASSLRGGTNTEAFF. CDR3 coding DNA: TGTGCCAGCAGTCTCCGGGGAGGGACGAACACTGAAGCTTTCTTT.

The count of this clonotype is one. The chain uses TRBV20-1 and TRBJ2-7; D is undetermined. The CDR3 totals 13 residues. With 3 bases removed from V and 4 bases from J, the gap between germline ends came to 13 bases. Germline V lookup: CDR1 DFQATT, CDR2 SNEGSKA (reference sequence). CDR3 nucleotides: TGCAGTGCTAGCCGTGGCAGGAAATACGAGCAGTACTTC. It translates to CSASRGRKYEQYF.

This clonotype was detected a few times. This rearrangement joins TRBV5-5 to TRBJ1-3, with TRBD1 matching over 7 bases. This CDR3 comprises 15 residues. Germline V gene data show CDR1 as SGHKS and CDR2 as YYEKEE (reference sequence). Trimming removed 2 bases from V and 2 bases from J; junction bases left unmatched: 4. The CDR3 coding sequence is TGTGCCAGCAGCTTCACAGGGGCACCTGGAAACACCATATATTTT. The encoded protein is CASSFTGAPGNTIYF. Complete variable domain (other parts from reference TRBV5-5 and TRBJ1-3): DAGVTQSPTHLIKTRGQQVTLRCSPISGHKSVSWYQQVLGQGPQFIFQYYEKEERGRGNFPDRFSARQFPNYSSELNVNALLLGDSALYLCASSFTGAPGNTIYFGEGSWLTVV.

This clonotype was found many times. The chain is built from TRBV20-1 and TRBJ2-2, with 7 positions matching TRBD2. This CDR3 is built from 16 residues. V lost 0 bases and J lost 2; bases outside the gene matches: 6. CDR1 is DFQATT, CDR2 SNEGSKA, per germline (reference sequence). The CDR3 bases are TGCAGTGCTAGAGATGCGGCTAGCGGAAACACCGGGGAGCTGTTTTTT. Its translation: CSARDAASGNTGELFF.

This clonotype was detected only a few times. The rearrangement joins TRBV20-1 to TRBJ2-1; 9 bases line up with TRBD2. The CDR3 is 16 amino acids. J lost 1 base, V lost 5 bases, and 9 bases had no gene match. CDR1 is DFQATT and CDR2 is SNEGSKA in the germline V gene (reference sequence). The CDR3 here is CSAWQVAGASYNEQFF. DNA of the CDR3: TGCAGTGCTTGGCAAGTAGCGGGAGCTTCCTACAATGAGCAGTTCTTC.

This clonotype was detected a few times. The chain joins TRBV7-6 to TRBJ1-4; TRBD1 agrees at 10 bases. This CDR3 has 15 amino acids. V gave up 5 bases and J gave up 7 bases; unmatched junction bases: 7. In germline, CDR1 is SGHVS, CDR2 FNYEAQ. DNA of the CDR3: TGTGCCAGCAGCCCCAGACAGGGGGCGAGTGAAAAACTGTTTTTT. Translating gives CASSPRQGASEKLFF.

The chain recombines TRBV28 with TRBJ2-7, with 7 bases identical to TRBD1. Germline V CDR1 and CDR2: MDHEN, SYDVKM. V dropped 5 bases and J dropped 8; count of bases not matched to a gene: 15. This CDR3 contains 15 residues. The CDR3 is CASSRQGRALSQQYF. The CDR3 region has the DNA TGTGCCAGCAGTCGACAGGGACGGGCGCTCTCCCAGCAGTACTTC.

This clonotype was detected ten times or more. CDR3 coding DNA: TGTGCCAGCAGCCCAGGGACAACTAATGAAAAACTGTTTTTT. Translating it yields CASSPGTTNEKLFF. V is TRBV11-2 and J is TRBJ1-4; a possible D gene is TRBD1 (5 bases). V lost 5 bases and J 0 bases, leaving 7 bases between the germline ends. This CDR3 is built from 14 residues. The germline CDR1 and CDR2 sequences are SGHAT and FQNNGV.

In its sample, this clonotype was seen a few times. CDR3 in amino acids: CASSLATLGADEQFF. The DNA for the CDR3 is TGCGCCAGCAGCTTGGCTACGCTGGGGGCCGATGAGCAGTTCTTC. The gene calls are TRBV5-1 and TRBJ2-1; maybe TRBD1 (6 bases). The germline V and J ends were trimmed by 0 bases and 8 bases, with 15 bases remaining between them. Germline CDR1 reads SGHRS; CDR2 reads YFSETQ. CDR3 size: 15 residues.

This clonotype came up many times. This chain joins TRBV12-3 or TRBV12-4 and TRBJ2-1; possibly TRBD2 for D (5 bases). The CDR3 has 15 amino acids. The V end was cut by 5 bases, the J end by 4 bases, with 15 bases between. CDR3 loop: CASSSGSFSYNEQFF. The DNA for the CDR3 is TGTGCCAGCAGTAGTGGGAGTTTTAGTTACAATGAGCAGTTCTTC.

The J gene is TRBJ2-5, the V gene TRBV29-1, with D unclear. The CDR3 loop spans 13 amino acids. Germline V gene lookup returns CDR1 SQVTM and CDR2 ANQGSEA. V gave up 0 bases and J gave up 4 bases, with 9 bases separating them. CDR3 in amino acids: CSVEDFAGETQYF. The CDR3 DNA is TGCAGCGTTGAAGATTTTGCTGGAGAGACCCAGTACTTC.

This rearrangement joins TRBV7-9 to TRBJ1-5; maybe TRBD1 (5 bases). The CDR3 contains 15 residues. CDR1 SEHNR and CDR2 FQNEAQ come from the germline V gene (reference sequence). V shed 1 base and J shed 6 bases, with 13 bases lying between them. The CDR3 DNA reads TGTGCCAGCAGCTTAGGGGGCGTAGGAGGTCAGCCCCAGCATTTT. Its protein is CASSLGGVGGQPQHF.

A few counts support this clonotype. This chain joins TRBV4-1 and TRBJ2-1; D perhaps matches TRBD2 (6 bases). The CDR3 has 16 amino acids. CDR1 and CDR2 (germline): MGHRA, YSYEKL. The germline V and J ends were trimmed by 1 base and 3 bases, with 13 bases remaining between them. CDR3 nucleotides: TGCGCCAGCAGCCAAGTTTTACTAGCTGACTACAATGAGCAGTTCTTC. Translation gives CASSQVLLADYNEQFF.

This clonotype was observed a few times. The CDR3 loop is CASSPQAGTTEAFF. CDR3 coding DNA: TGTGCCAGCAGCCCTCAGGCGGGGACCACTGAAGCTTTCTTT. The rearrangement links TRBV7-9 to TRBJ1-1, with a possible D match to TRBD1 (5 bases). With 5 bases removed from V and 4 bases from J, the gap between germline ends came to 14 bases. Germline CDR1 and CDR2: SEHNR and FQNEAQ (reference sequence). The CDR3 is 14 amino acids.

Only a few counts were recorded for this clonotype. V gene TRBV5-1 combines with J gene TRBJ1-2; D gene ambiguous. Trimming cost V 0 bases and J 4 bases, with 16 bases left between them. The CDR3 is 16 residues long. Germline CDR1 reads SGHRS; CDR2 reads YFSETQ. The CDR3 region is CASSLGGTRKIYGYTF. The CDR3 region has the DNA TGCGCCAGCAGCTTGGGCGGCACCCGAAAGATCTATGGCTACACCTTC.

This clonotype was detected only a few times. V is TRBV9 and J is TRBJ1-5, with 7 nucleotides matching TRBD1. Trimming took 3 bases from V and 0 from J; bases not matched to a gene: 3. Germline assignment: CDR1 SGDLS and CDR2 YYNGEE. CDR3 length: 15 residues. In DNA, the CDR3 is TGTGCCAGCAGCGCTGGACAGGCTAGCAATCAGCCCCAGCATTTT. Translating it yields CASSAGQASNQPQHF. The full variable domain, with the rest looked up from reference TRBV9 and TRBJ1-5, is DSGVTQTPKHLITATGQRVTLRCSPRSGDLSVYWYQQSLDQGLQFLIQYYNGEERAKGNILERFSAQQFPDLHSELNLSSLELGDSALYFCASSAGQASNQPQHFGDGTRLSIL.

CDR3 loop: CASSFGSGRYNEQFF. Here the CDR3 DNA reads TGTGCCAGCAGCTTCGGCAGCGGGAGGTACAATGAGCAGTTCTTC. The rearrangement uses TRBV7-3 and TRBJ2-1; 9 positions agree with TRBD2. The CDR3 extends over 15 amino acids. Germline V gives CDR1 SGHTA, CDR2 FQGTGA. With 3 bases clipped from V and 4 bases from J, the junction kept 4 bases outside the gene matches.

This clonotype was seen a few times. This chain connects TRBV24-1 to TRBJ2-1; the match to TRBD1 covers 8 bases. With 4 bases clipped from V and 9 bases from J, the junction kept 16 bases outside the gene matches. This CDR3 region has 17 residues. Germline V gene sequence: CDR1 KGHDR, CDR2 SFDVKD. The CDR3 coding sequence is TGTGCCACCAGTGAACGCCCTTGGACGGACAGGGTAGGTGAGCAGTTCTTC. It is translated as CATSERPWTDRVGEQFF.

This sequence joins TRBV23-1 and TRBJ1-1; D call uncertain. TRBV23-1 is designated an ORF whose function remains uncertain. The CDR3 extends over 16 amino acids. Deletions cut 0 bases from V and 0 bases from J, with 11 bases between. DNA of the CDR3: TGCGCCAGCAGTCAATCAAGGGATGGGATGAACACTGAAGCTTTCTTT. Protein sequence: CASSQSRDGMNTEAFF.

This clonotype was counted only a few times. This chain connects TRBV28 to TRBJ2-6, with TRBD1 as a possible D gene (6 bases). V lost 7 bases and J 2 bases, leaving 15 bases between the germline ends. The CDR3 runs 16 residues. Germline CDR1 MDHEN, CDR2 SYDVKM. The CDR3: CASMNRVLAGANVLTF. For the CDR3, the DNA is TGTGCCAGCATGAACAGGGTTTTGGCTGGGGCCAACGTCCTGACTTTC.